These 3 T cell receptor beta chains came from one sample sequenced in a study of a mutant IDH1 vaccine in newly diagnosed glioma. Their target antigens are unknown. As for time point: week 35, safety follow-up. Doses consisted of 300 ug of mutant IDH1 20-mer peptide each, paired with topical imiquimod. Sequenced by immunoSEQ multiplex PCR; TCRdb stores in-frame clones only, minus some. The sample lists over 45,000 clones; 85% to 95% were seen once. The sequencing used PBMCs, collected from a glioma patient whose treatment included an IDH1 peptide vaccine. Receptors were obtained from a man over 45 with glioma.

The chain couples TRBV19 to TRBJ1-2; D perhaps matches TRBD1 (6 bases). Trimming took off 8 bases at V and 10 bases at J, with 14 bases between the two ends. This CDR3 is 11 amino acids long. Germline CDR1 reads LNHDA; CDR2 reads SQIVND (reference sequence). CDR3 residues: CASGGRGDYTF. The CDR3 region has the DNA TGTGCCAGTGGTGGTAGGGGGGACTACACCTTC.

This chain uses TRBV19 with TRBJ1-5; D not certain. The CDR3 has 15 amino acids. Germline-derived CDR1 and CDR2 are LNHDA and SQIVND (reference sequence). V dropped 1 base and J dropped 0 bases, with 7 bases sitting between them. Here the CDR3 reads CASSIAGYSNQPQHF. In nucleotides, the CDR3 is TGTGCCAGTAGTATAGCCGGCTATAGCAATCAGCCCCAGCATTTT.

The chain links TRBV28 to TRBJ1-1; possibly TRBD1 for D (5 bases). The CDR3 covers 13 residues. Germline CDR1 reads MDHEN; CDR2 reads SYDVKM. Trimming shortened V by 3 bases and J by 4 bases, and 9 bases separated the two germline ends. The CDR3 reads CASSFSGGTEAFF. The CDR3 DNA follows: TGTGCCAGCAGTTTTAGTGGGGGCACTGAAGCTTTCTTT.